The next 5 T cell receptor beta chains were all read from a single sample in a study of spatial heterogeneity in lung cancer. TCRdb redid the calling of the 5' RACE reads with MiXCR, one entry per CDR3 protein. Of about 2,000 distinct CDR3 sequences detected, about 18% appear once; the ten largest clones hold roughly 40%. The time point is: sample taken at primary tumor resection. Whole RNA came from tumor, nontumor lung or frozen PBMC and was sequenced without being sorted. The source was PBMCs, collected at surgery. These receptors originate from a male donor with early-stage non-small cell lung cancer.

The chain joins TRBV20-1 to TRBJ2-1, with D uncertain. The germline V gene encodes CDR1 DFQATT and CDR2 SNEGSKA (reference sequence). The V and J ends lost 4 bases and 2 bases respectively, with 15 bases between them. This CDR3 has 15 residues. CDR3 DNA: TGCAGTGCTACCCGTTCTGGGGTCCCCTACAATGAGCAGTTCTTC. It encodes CSATRSGVPYNEQFF.

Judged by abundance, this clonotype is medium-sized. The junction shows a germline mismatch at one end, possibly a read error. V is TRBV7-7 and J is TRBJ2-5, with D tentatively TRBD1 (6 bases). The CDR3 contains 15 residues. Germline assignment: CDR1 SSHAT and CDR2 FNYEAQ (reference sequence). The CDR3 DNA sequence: TGTGCTAGCAGCTTAGCCAGGGGAGCTGGGGAGACCCAGTACTTC. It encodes CASSLARGAGETQYF.

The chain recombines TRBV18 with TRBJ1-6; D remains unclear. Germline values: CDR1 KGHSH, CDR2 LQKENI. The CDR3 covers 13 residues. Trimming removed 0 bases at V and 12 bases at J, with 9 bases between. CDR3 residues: CASSPPPGLPLHF. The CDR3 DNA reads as TGTGCCAGCTCACCACCTCCAGGCCTACCCCTCCACTTT.

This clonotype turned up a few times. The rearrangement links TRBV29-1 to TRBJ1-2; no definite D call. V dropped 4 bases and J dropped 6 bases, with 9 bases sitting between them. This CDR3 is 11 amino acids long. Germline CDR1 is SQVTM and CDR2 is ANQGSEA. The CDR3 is CSVVTPDGYTF. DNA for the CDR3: TGCAGCGTTGTGACACCGGATGGCTACACCTTC.

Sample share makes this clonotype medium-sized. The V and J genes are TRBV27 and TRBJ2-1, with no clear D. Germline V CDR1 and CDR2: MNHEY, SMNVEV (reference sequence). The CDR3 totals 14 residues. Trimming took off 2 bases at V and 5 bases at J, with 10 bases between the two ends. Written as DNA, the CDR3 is TGTGCCAGCAGTTTAGAGGACGCTGACAATGAGCAGTTCTTC. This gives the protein CASSLEDADNEQFF.